This entry features one T cell receptor (beta chain) sequence. This clone was seen at least ten times. What antigen it recognizes has not been identified. Base qualities were left out, and no much larger clone turns up one base away. Read against the paper, the sample's treatment or condition label means: high-dose cyclophosphamide on days +3 and +4 as single-agent GVHD prophylaxis. Patients in the PTCy group got busulfan and fludarabine conditioning, a marrow graft from a related or unrelated donor, and cyclophosphamide on days +3 and +4. PTCy-treated patients came from a prospective multi-institutional clinical trial. Peripheral blood and bone marrow mononuclear cells were isolated by Ficoll-Hypaque density centrifugation and were cryopreserved. The sample belongs to a study of T cells after posttransplantation cyclophosphamide (dated by TCRdb to the mid-2010s). With regard to the full study: Using TRB sequencing, the study followed how the T cell repertoire rebuilt after myeloablative bone marrow transplantation with posttransplantation cyclophosphamide given as GVHD prophylaxis. Public TRB sequences were compared against a database of over 3,600 sequences linked to responses to pathogens, tumor antigens, self-antigens and alloantigens. Because TRA and TRB clonality correlated tightly in 9 samples, later TCR analyses were limited to TRB. Blood from all 35 or so PTCy patients who had 1-year posttransplant specimens underwent TRB sequencing. Antigen receptor sequencing covered samples from roughly 35 PTCy-treated patients and approximately 15 of their related bone marrow donors. In 3 patients, up to about 3 additional blood samples taken between 2 and 5.2 years after transplant also underwent TRB sequencing, as did pretransplant blood from a handful of patients. Overall results and qualifications from the work: The TRB repertoires of T cells infiltrating skin or GI tract showed only limited overlap with the TRB repertoires of T cells in blood. Across roughly 49 patients, TRB clonality was highly associated with recipient CMV seropositivity and CMV reactivation, and PTCy diversity was similar to diversity in CNI/methotrexate controls. Donor-recipient similarity was low at 1-2 months but increased during the first year, and donor CD8+ memory clones often dominated later blood repertoires.

V sheds 4 bases and J sheds 4 bases, leaving 10 bases between their ends. The CDR3 runs 13 residues from the cysteine to the phenylalanine. The CDR3 DNA has 39 bases and is translated from base 1. Taken from the germline V gene, the CDR1 and CDR2 loops are MNHNS and SASEGT. TRB sequencing was run on genomic DNA with either the immunoSEQ assay at survey resolution or the hsTCRB kit. The study's own analysis went as follows. The immunoSEQ software handled the initial read processing, while the LymphoSeq R package was used for the repertoire analyses. Clonality was calculated as 1 minus normalized Shannon entropy, and the Gini coefficient was also calculated for each TRB dataset. Phenotypes of unsorted samples were inferred by mapping TRB sequences from sorted subsets of the recipient or donor onto unsorted samples of the same recipient. The table was pulled from immuneACCESS by TCRdb, which kept in-frame rearrangements only. Such tables lose some clones; where checked, under half of the loss comes from unresolved V genes, and the rest has no known cause. That table supplies the V and J calls and clone size; D and trimming were determined from the DNA. This sample is represented by roughly 14,000 clones, with no singletons among them. Of the sample, about 23% falls within the top ten clones.

This clonotype was sampled from a female patient between 35 and 55 years old who received an allogeneic stem cell transplant from a related donor, was CMV-positive, and had no GVHD. After a transplant, certain T cells may trace back to the graft donor. This receptor chain uses TRBV6-1 and TRBJ1-2, with TRBD1 tentatively as D gene (5 bases match). Material: PBMCs, obtained more than 950 days after allogeneic stem cell transplant with posttransplant cyclophosphamide. The CDR3 reads CASSVGLSYGYTF. In nucleotide form, the sequence is TGTGCCAGCAGTGTGGGGCTGAGCTATGGCTACACCTTC.